These 10 T cell receptor beta chains originate from one sample sequenced in a study of blood T cell repertoires in COVID-19. Method: immunoSEQ multiplex PCR; TCRdb's copy keeps in-frame clones and lacks some. There are roughly 250,000 clones in the sample; approximately 80% occur only once, and 7.5% to 9% lies in the top ten. The sample was peripheral blood. These receptors all come from a human donor in a cohort sampled during active COVID-19.

This clone was found a few times. This chain connects TRBV3-1 (or the pseudogene TRBV3-2) to TRBJ1-1; the D is unclear. Germline CDR1 reads LGHDT; CDR2 reads YNNKEL (reference sequence). The CDR3 covers 15 residues. Trimming pared 2 bases from V and 6 bases from J, leaving 16 bases between. The CDR3 is CASSQLSRGGAEAFF. CDR3 nucleotides: TGTGCCAGCAGCCAACTAAGTCGGGGAGGAGCTGAAGCTTTCTTT.

The table lists this clone with a count of one. The chain links TRBV27 to TRBJ2-7, with TRBD1 as a possible D gene (7 bases). The germline V gene has CDR1 MNHEY and CDR2 SMNVEV (reference sequence). The CDR3 consists of 15 residues. The V end was cut by 5 bases, the J end by 5 bases, with 19 bases between. The CDR3, as DNA: TGTGCCAGCAGTCCTCAGGGGGGAGGCTTCCACGAGCAGTACTTC. It is translated as CASSPQGGGFHEQYF.

The V gene is TRBV6-1, the J gene TRBJ2-2; possibly TRBD1 for D (6 bases). Trimming removed 4 bases from V and 1 base from J, with 13 bases in between. Germline V gene sequence: CDR1 MNHNS, CDR2 SASEGT. The CDR3 has 16 amino acids. CDR3 sequence (DNA): TGTGCCAGCAGTGGACCGGACAGCCTGAACACCGGGGAGCTGTTTTTT. Its protein is CASSGPDSLNTGELFF.

V gene TRBV10-2 combines with J gene TRBJ1-1, with 10 bases fitting TRBD1. Germline loops: CDR1 WSHSY, CDR2 SAAADI. J was trimmed by 5 bases and V by 2 bases; bases with no gene match: 8. The CDR3 contains 16 residues. Written as DNA, the CDR3 is TGCGCCAGCAGTGAGGTCTTGGGACAGGGGTTAACTGAAGCTTTCTTT. Amino acids: CASSEVLGQGLTEAFF.

The chain couples TRBV7-9 to TRBJ1-2, with D unclear. The CDR3 extends over 12 amino acids. The V gene's germline CDR1 is SEHNR and CDR2 FQNEAQ (reference sequence). Trimming took 1 base from V and 3 from J, leaving 3 bases between them. The CDR3 DNA is TGTGCCAGCAGCTTAGGAGACTATGGCTACACCTTC. Its translation is CASSLGDYGYTF.

The genes are TRBV6-5 and TRBJ1-3; D perhaps matches TRBD1 (5 bases). V lost 7 bases and J lost 2, with 12 bases in between. Per the germline V gene, CDR1 is MNHEY and CDR2 is SVGAGI. This CDR3 contains 14 residues. CDR3 DNA: TGTGCCAGCACCTCAGGGAGGACTGGAAACACCATATATTTT. This encodes CASTSGRTGNTIYF.

This chain joins TRBV6-5 and TRBJ2-1, with 7 positions matching TRBD1. Unmatched junction bases numbered 8, after V lost 0 bases and J lost 9 bases. The CDR3 is 15 amino acids. The germline V gene has CDR1 MNHEY and CDR2 SVGAGI. CDR3 DNA: TGTGCCAGCAGTTACTCCCCGACAGGGAGTCTTGAGCAGTTCTTC. Its translation: CASSYSPTGSLEQFF.

The V and J genes are TRBV6-2 or TRBV6-3 and TRBJ1-5, with unresolved D. V was pared by 5 bases and J by 0 bases, with 8 bases between. This CDR3 contains 14 residues. The germline V gene has CDR1 MNHEY and CDR2 SVGEGT. The CDR3 sequence is CASSVSTSNQPQHF. The DNA for the CDR3 is TGTGCCAGCAGTGTCTCTACTAGCAATCAGCCCCAGCATTTT.

This chain joins TRBV19 and TRBJ2-1; 11 bases agree with TRBD1. Germline lookup yields CDR1 LNHDA and CDR2 SQIVND (reference sequence). The CDR3 covers 17 residues. The junction had 11 bases not matched to a gene; V was cut back by 2 bases and J by 8 bases. This CDR3 reads CASSISRGTGGRYEQFF. CDR3 coding DNA: TGTGCCAGTAGTATAAGTAGGGGGACAGGGGGTCGGTATGAGCAGTTCTTC.

This chain links TRBV7-9 with TRBJ1-4; D not certain. CDR1 SEHNR and CDR2 FQNEAQ come from the germline V gene (reference sequence). The CDR3 contains 13 residues. V was clipped by 1 base and J by 7 bases, with 7 bases between them. CDR3 residues: CASSLVRGEKLFF. The CDR3 nucleotides are TGTGCCAGCAGCTTAGTACGGGGTGAAAAACTGTTTTTT. The full variable domain, its missing parts supplied by reference TRBV7-9 and TRBJ1-4, is DTGVSQNPRHKITKRGQNVTFRCDPISEHNRLYWYRQTLGQGPEFLTYFQNEAQLEKSRLLSDRFSAERPKGSFSTLEIQRTEQGDSAMYLCASSLVRGEKLFFGSGTQLSVL.